The entry below describes one T cell receptor beta chain. The antigen remains undetermined. CDR1 and CDR2 (germline): LGHNA, YNFKEQ. Trimming at V came to 6 bases and at J to 0 bases, leaving 12 bases not matched to a gene. CDR3 length: 19 residues. The data originate from a study of naive CD8 T cells in extremely preterm neonates. Whole-study results and caveats: Limitations included small sample size and variable preterm productive templates. Term neonates around 0.4%, young children about 0.027%, adults 0.0075% to 0.01%; preterm neonates shared approximately 2.5%. Preterm CDR3s were shorter than older groups', with fewer N additions and less trimming.

Preterm samples came from extremely preterm deliveries at about 21-27 weeks. Excluded: fetal demise, active maternal HSV, known maternal HIV. Measured with immunoSEQ multiplex PCR; TCRdb has only the in-frame clones, and not every one. The profile covers 21,000 or so clones, with approximately 88% appearing a single time and around 0.89% taken by the ten largest. The clonotype originates from a boy who was born preterm. V gene TRBV4-2 combines with J gene TRBJ2-2; TRBD1 matches at 11 bases. What was sequenced was naive CD8+ T cells from cord blood. The CDR3 here is CASSLPRDRGFANTGELFF. DNA for the CDR3: TGTGCCAGCAGTCTTCCCCGGGACAGGGGGTTCGCGAACACCGGGGAGCTGTTTTTT.